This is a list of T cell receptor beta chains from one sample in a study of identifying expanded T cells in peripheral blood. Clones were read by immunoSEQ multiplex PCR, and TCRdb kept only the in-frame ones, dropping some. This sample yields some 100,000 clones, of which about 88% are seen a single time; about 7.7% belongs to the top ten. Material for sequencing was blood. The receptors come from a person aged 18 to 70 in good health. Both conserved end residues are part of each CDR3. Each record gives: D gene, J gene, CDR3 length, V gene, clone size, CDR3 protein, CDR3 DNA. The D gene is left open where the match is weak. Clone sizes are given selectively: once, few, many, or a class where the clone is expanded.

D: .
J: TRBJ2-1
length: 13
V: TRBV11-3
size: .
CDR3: CASSLGPGAEQFF
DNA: TGTGCCAGCAGCTTAGGCCCCGGCGCGGAGCAGTTCTTC

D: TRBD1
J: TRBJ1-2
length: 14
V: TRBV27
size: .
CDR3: CASSDRGKRYGYTF
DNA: TGTGCCAGCAGCGACAGGGGAAAGCGCTATGGCTACACCTTC

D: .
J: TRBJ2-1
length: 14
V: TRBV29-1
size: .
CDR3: CSVEAGAGRNEQFF
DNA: TGCAGCGTTGAAGCGGGGGCAGGTAGGAATGAGCAGTTCTTC

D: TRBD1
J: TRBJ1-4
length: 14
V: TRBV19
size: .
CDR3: CASRKQGAYEKLFF
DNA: TGTGCCAGCCGCAAACAGGGGGCTTATGAAAAACTGTTTTTT

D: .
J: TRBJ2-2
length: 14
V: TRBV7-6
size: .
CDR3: CASGDRINTGELFF
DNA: TGTGCCAGCGGAGACAGGATTAACACCGGGGAGCTGTTTTTT

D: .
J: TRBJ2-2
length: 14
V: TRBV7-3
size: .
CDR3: CASSAGTAGGELFF
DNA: TGTGCCAGCAGCGCGGGAACCGCTGGCGGGGAGCTGTTTTTT

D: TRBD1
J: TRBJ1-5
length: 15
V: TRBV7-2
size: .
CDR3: CASSLGGQGAQPQHF
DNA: TGTGCCAGCAGCTTAGGGGGACAGGGAGCTCAGCCCCAGCATTTT

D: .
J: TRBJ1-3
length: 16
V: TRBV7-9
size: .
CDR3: CASSLGAGSPGNTIYF
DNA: TGTGCCAGCAGCTTGGGGGCAGGGAGCCCTGGAAACACCATATATTTT

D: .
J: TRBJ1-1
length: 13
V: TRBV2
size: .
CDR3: CASSRGLNTEAFF
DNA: TGTGCCAGCTCTAGGGGCCTGAACACTGAAGCTTTCTTT

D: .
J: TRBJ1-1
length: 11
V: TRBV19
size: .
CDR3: CATTDLTEAFF
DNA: TGTGCCACTACAGACCTGACTGAAGCTTTCTTT

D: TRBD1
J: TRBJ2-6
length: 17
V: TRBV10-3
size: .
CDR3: CATQPGQATSGANVLTF
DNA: TGTGCCACGCAGCCGGGACAGGCAACTTCTGGGGCCAACGTCCTGACTTTC

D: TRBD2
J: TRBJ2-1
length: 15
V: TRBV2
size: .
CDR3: CATYPGLAGGREQFF
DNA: TGTGCCACCTACCCCGGACTAGCGGGGGGAAGGGAGCAGTTCTTC

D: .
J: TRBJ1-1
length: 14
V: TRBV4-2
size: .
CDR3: CASSQDHGSTEAFF
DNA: TGTGCCAGCAGCCAAGATCACGGAAGCACTGAAGCTTTCTTT

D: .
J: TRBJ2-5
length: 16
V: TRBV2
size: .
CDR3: CASSGGLEKTLGTQYF
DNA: TGTGCCAGCAGTGGGGGACTGGAAAAAACTTTGGGGACCCAGTACTTC

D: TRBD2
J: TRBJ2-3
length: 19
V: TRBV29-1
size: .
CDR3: CSVETGGAGGRESTDTQYF
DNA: TGCAGCGTTGAGACGGGGGGCGCGGGAGGGCGGGAAAGCACAGATACGCAGTATTTT

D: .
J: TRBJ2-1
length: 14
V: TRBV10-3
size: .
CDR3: CAISDVRVENEQFF
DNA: TGTGCCATCAGTGATGTCAGGGTTGAGAATGAGCAGTTCTTC

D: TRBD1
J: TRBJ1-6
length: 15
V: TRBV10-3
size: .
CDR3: CAISEWGQGRSPLHF
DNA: TGTGCCATCAGTGAGTGGGGACAGGGACGTTCACCCCTCCACTTT

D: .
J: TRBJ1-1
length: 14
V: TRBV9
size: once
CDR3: CASSVGLMNTEAFF
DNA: TGTGCCAGCAGCGTAGGGTTGATGAACACTGAAGCTTTCTTT

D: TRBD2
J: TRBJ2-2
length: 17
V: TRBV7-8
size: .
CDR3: CASSLLLAGASTGELFF
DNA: TGTGCCAGCAGCTTACTACTAGCGGGGGCCTCCACCGGGGAGCTGTTTTTT

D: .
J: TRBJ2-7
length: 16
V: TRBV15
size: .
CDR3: CATSPLYLTGNYEQYF
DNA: TGTGCCACCAGCCCCCTCTATCTTACAGGAAATTACGAGCAGTACTTC

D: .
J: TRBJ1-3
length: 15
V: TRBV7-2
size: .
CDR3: CASRQAGVSGNTIYF
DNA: TGTGCCAGCAGACAAGCAGGCGTCTCTGGAAACACCATATATTTT

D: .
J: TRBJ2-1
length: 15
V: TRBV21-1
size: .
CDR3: CANENYSGRDNEQFF
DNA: TGTGCCAACGAGAACTATAGCGGGAGGGACAATGAGCAGTTCTTC

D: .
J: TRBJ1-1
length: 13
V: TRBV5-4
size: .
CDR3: CASSLAGVTEAFF
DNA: TGTGCCAGCAGCTTGGCCGGAGTCACTGAAGCTTTCTTT

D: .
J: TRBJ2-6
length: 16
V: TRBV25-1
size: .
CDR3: CASSGVLYPGANVLTF
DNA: TGTGCCAGCTCAGGAGTTCTTTACCCTGGGGCCAACGTCCTGACTTTC

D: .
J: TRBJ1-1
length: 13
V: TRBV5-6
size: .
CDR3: CASSSRVSTEAFF
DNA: TGTGCCAGCAGCTCCAGGGTGTCCACTGAAGCTTTCTTT

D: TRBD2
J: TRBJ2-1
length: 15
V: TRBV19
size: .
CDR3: CASRSGLAGYNEQFF
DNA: TGTGCCAGTCGATCAGGGCTAGCGGGCTACAATGAGCAGTTCTTC

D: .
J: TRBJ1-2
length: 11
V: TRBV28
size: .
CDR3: CASSPRGGYTF
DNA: TGTGCCAGCAGTCCCAGGGGTGGCTACACCTTC

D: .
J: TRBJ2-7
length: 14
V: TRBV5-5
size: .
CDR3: CASSGPSTPYEQYF
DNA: TGTGCCAGCAGCGGCCCTTCGACTCCCTACGAGCAGTACTTC

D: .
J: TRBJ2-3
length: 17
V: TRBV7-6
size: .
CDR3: CASSLEWTGGFTDTQYF
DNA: TGTGCCAGCAGCTTAGAGTGGACCGGGGGTTTTACAGATACGCAGTATTTT

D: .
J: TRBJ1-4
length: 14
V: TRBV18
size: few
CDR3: CASSPAGAHEKLFF
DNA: TGTGCCAGCTCACCTGCAGGGGCCCATGAAAAACTGTTTTTT

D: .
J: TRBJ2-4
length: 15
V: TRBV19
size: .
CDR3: CASMGGGEDKNIQYF
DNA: TGTGCCAGTATGGGGGGCGGGGAAGACAAAAACATTCAGTACTTC

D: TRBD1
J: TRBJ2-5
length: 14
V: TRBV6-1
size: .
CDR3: CASSQQGSAETQYF
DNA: TGTGCCAGCAGTCAACAGGGGAGTGCGGAGACCCAGTACTTC

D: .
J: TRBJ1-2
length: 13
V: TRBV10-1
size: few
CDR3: CASSRERIYGYTF
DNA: TGCGCCAGCAGCCGGGAACGAATCTATGGCTACACCTTC

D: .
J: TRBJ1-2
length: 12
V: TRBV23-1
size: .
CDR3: CASRPTDYGYTF
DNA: TGCGCCAGCAGACCGACGGACTATGGCTACACCTTC

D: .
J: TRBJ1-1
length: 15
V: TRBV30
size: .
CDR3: CAWRGRRPVDTEAFF
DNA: TGTGCCTGGAGGGGCCGCCGGCCGGTGGACACTGAAGCTTTCTTT

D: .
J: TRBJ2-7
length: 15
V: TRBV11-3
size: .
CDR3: CASSLVPGASYEQYF
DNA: TGTGCCAGCAGCTTAGTCCCAGGGGCCTCCTACGAGCAGTACTTC

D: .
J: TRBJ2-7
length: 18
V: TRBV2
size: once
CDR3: CASQAPGFPSPPSYEQYF
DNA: TGTGCCAGCCAAGCCCCGGGATTTCCTTCCCCTCCGTCTTACGAGCAGTACTTC

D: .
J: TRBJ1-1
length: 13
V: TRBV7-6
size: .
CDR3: CASSSTPLSSAFF
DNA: TGTGCCAGCAGCTCCACGCCCCTGAGTTCGGCTTTCTTT

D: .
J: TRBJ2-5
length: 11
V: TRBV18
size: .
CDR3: CASCEDETQYF
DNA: TGTGCCAGCTGCGAGGACGAGACCCAGTACTTC

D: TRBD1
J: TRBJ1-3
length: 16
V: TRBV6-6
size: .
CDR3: CASRDLGQGLGNTIYF
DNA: TGTGCCAGCAGGGACCTAGGACAGGGTTTAGGAAACACCATATATTTT

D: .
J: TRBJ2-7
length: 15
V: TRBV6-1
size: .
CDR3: CASSSGNALTYEQYF
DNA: TGTGCCAGCAGCTCAGGGAACGCCTTGACCTACGAGCAGTACTTC

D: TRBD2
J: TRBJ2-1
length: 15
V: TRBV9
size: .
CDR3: CASSVAGGGGNEQFF
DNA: TGTGCCAGCAGCGTAGCGGGCGGGGGGGGCAATGAGCAGTTCTTC

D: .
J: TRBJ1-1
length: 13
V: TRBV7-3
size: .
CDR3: CASSLSVNTEAFF
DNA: TGTGCCAGCAGCTTATCAGTGAACACTGAAGCTTTCTTT